The rows below give T cell receptor beta chains drawn from one sample of a study of cytomegalovirus exposure and HLA in healthy donors. Libraries were prepared by immunoSEQ multiplex PCR; TCRdb keeps only in-frame clonotypes and omits some of them. The table lists a few hundred thousand clones, just over 85% of them singletons. The sequenced material came from PBMCs. These receptors were collected from a woman aged 18 to 35 in good health and CMV-seronegative. The CDR3 runs from the conserved cysteine through the conserved F or W. A D gene is named only where the DNA matches it firmly. Clone size appears in some rows only: once, few, many, or a class for an expanded clone.

j_gene | abundance | d_gene | v_gene | CDR3aa | CDR3nt
TRBJ2-1 | . | TRBD2 | TRBV5-1 | CASSFGGGALSEQFF | TGCGCCAGCAGCTTTGGCGGGGGGGCCTTGAGTGAGCAGTTCTTC
TRBJ2-1 | once | TRBD2 | TRBV28 | CASSKGLAGGYEQFF | TGTGCCAGCAGCAAGGGACTAGCGGGGGGCTATGAGCAGTTCTTC
TRBJ2-5 | . | TRBD2 | TRBV2 | CARSSGSRETQYF | TGTGCCAGAAGTAGCGGGAGCAGAGAGACCCAGTACTTC
TRBJ2-3 | . | . | TRBV29-1 | CSGRSPQSTDTQYF | TGCAGCGGCCGATCCCCGCAGAGCACAGATACGCAGTATTTT
TRBJ1-5 | . | . | TRBV11-2 | CASSQDPRGDQPQHF | TGTGCCAGCAGCCAAGACCCTCGGGGGGATCAGCCCCAGCATTTT
TRBJ2-7 | once | . | TRBV28 | CASSLPAGNSYEQYF | TGTGCCAGCAGTTTACCCGCGGGGAACTCCTACGAGCAGTACTTC
TRBJ1-1 | . | . | TRBV2 | CAGLQENTEAFF | TGTGCCGGACTTCAGGAGAACACTGAAGCTTTCTTT
TRBJ1-2 | few | . | TRBV4-2 | CASRRGQENYGYTF | TGTGCCAGCAGGCGGGGGCAGGAAAACTATGGCTACACCTTC
TRBJ2-1 | once | . | TRBV15 | CATSQDGLPEQFF | TGTGCCACCAGCCAAGACGGACTCCCCGAGCAGTTCTTC
TRBJ2-7 | . | . | TRBV6-5 | CASSTPGSYEQYF | TGTGCCAGCAGTACCCCGGGGAGCTACGAGCAGTACTTC
TRBJ1-1 | . | . | TRBV14 | CASSLPLGSSNTEAFF | TGTGCCAGCAGCCTCCCCCTGGGCAGCTCGAACACTGAAGCTTTCTTT
TRBJ2-1 | . | . | TRBV4-1 | CASKMPGLFNEQFF | TGCGCCAGCAAAATGCCGGGACTCTTCAATGAGCAGTTCTTC
TRBJ2-7 | . | TRBD1 | TRBV30 | CAWSKDREHSEQYF | TGTGCCTGGAGTAAGGACAGGGAACACAGCGAGCAGTACTTC
TRBJ2-5 | . | TRBD1 | TRBV10-2 | CATLGDSQETQYF | TGCGCCACGCTAGGGGACAGCCAAGAGACCCAGTACTTC
TRBJ2-7 | . | . | TRBV6-5 | CASSYGAGPYEQYF | TGTGCCAGCAGTTACGGCGCAGGGCCCTACGAGCAGTACTTC
TRBJ2-7 | . | . | TRBV27 | CASSLAGTYEQYF | TGTGCCAGCAGTTTGGCGGGTACCTACGAGCAGTACTTC
TRBJ2-1 | . | . | TRBV7-9 | CASSDPDRTYNEQFF | TGTGCCAGCAGCGACCCCGACAGAACCTACAATGAGCAGTTCTTC
TRBJ2-7 | few | TRBD1 | TRBV19 | CASSIGTGVSEQYF | TGTGCCAGTAGTATCGGGACAGGGGTATCCGAGCAGTACTTC
TRBJ2-3 | once | TRBD1 | TRBV4-1 | CASSQAPQGAGTDTQYF | TGCGCCAGCAGCCAGGCCCCACAGGGGGCAGGCACAGATACGCAGTATTTT
TRBJ2-1 | . | . | TRBV10-1 | CASSSGKVFNEQFF | TGCGCCAGCAGTTCAGGGAAGGTATTCAATGAGCAGTTCTTC
TRBJ2-7 | . | TRBD1 | TRBV9 | CASSVAGTGYSEQYF | TGTGCCAGCAGCGTAGCAGGGACAGGGTATTCCGAGCAGTACTTC
TRBJ2-7 | . | TRBD2 | TRBV13 | CASSLETSGNYEQYF | TGTGCCAGCAGCTTAGAGACTAGCGGGAACTACGAGCAGTACTTC
TRBJ1-4 | once | . | TRBV25-1 | CASRDIESEKLFF | TGTGCCAGCAGAGACATTGAAAGTGAAAAACTGTTTTTT
TRBJ2-3 | . | . | TRBV7-6 | CASSLAAFGADTQYF | TGTGCCAGCAGCTTAGCTGCATTCGGTGCAGATACGCAGTATTTT
TRBJ2-1 | . | . | TRBV2 | CASSSDRNNEQFF | TGTGCCAGCAGTTCGGACAGAAACAATGAGCAGTTCTTC
TRBJ1-2 | . | . | TRBV28 | CASSPWGVQVGYTF | TGTGCCAGCAGTCCCTGGGGGGTTCAGGTTGGCTACACCTTC
TRBJ2-3 | . | TRBD2 | TRBV4-1 | CASSQAPAGSTDTQYF | TGCGCCAGCAGCCAAGCGCCAGCGGGGAGCACAGATACGCAGTATTTT
TRBJ2-1 | . | TRBD2 | TRBV10-1 | CASSESGGARNEQFF | TGCGCCAGCAGTGAGTCCGGGGGGGCAAGAAATGAGCAGTTCTTC
TRBJ1-4 | . | . | TRBV6-1 | CAIETARPGKLFF | TGTGCCATCGAGACAGCCAGGCCAGGAAAACTGTTTTTT
TRBJ2-7 | . | . | TRBV6-6 | CASSYLAEGYEQYF | TGTGCCAGCAGTTACTTAGCGGAAGGCTACGAGCAGTACTTC
TRBJ2-7 | . | . | TRBV10-2 | CASSDGPGESYEQYF | TGCGCCAGCAGTGACGGGCCAGGGGAATCCTACGAGCAGTACTTC
TRBJ2-5 | . | . | TRBV2 | CASRNPGHSKETQYF | TGTGCCAGCAGAAACCCGGGACACTCTAAAGAGACCCAGTACTTC
TRBJ2-6 | . | . | TRBV19 | CASSRGQFSGANVLTF | TGTGCCAGTAGTAGGGGACAATTCTCTGGGGCCAACGTCCTGACTTTC
TRBJ1-5 | . | . | TRBV27 | CATGGTYSNQPQHF | TGTGCCACCGGGGGGACCTATAGCAATCAGCCCCAGCATTTT
TRBJ1-2 | . | . | TRBV9 | CASSGGIPGYTF | TGTGCCAGCAGCGGTGGCATTCCTGGCTACACCTTC
TRBJ2-7 | . | TRBD1 | TRBV28 | CASRDRGEQYF | TGTGCCAGCAGGGACAGGGGAGAGCAGTACTTC
TRBJ2-1 | . | TRBD2 | TRBV10-3 | CAISSGGSYNEQFF | TGTGCCATTTCGTCGGGGGGCTCCTACAATGAGCAGTTCTTC
TRBJ2-5 | . | . | TRBV7-8 | CASSQWKDIQETQYF | TGTGCCAGCAGCCAATGGAAGGACATCCAAGAGACCCAGTACTTC
TRBJ1-2 | . | . | TRBV27 | CASSSTPPDRYYGYTF | TGTGCCAGCAGCTCAACCCCGCCGGACAGATACTATGGCTACACCTTC
TRBJ2-1 | . | . | TRBV27 | CASSLRLVDEQFF | TGTGCCAGCAGTTTAAGACTAGTCGATGAGCAGTTCTTC
TRBJ2-5 | . | . | TRBV2 | CASSEAFEGSKETQYF | TGTGCCAGCAGTGAAGCGTTTGAGGGCTCAAAAGAGACCCAGTACTTC
TRBJ1-1 | . | . | TRBV30 | CAWGGIRAEAFF | TGTGCCTGGGGGGGGATTAGGGCTGAAGCTTTCTTT
TRBJ2-7 | . | . | TRBV13 | CASSLGLEVYEQYF | TGTGCCAGCAGCTTAGGCCTAGAAGTCTACGAGCAGTACTTC
TRBJ1-3 | . | . | TRBV6-5 | CASSRITAPGNTIYF | TGTGCCAGCAGTCGCATTACAGCCCCTGGAAACACCATATATTTT
TRBJ2-7 | . | . | TRBV5-8 | CASSLQESSYEQYF | TGTGCCAGCAGCTTACAAGAAAGCTCCTACGAGCAGTACTTC
TRBJ2-2 | . | . | TRBV6-1 | CASSEQQGNTGELFF | TGTGCCAGCAGTGAACAGCAGGGCAACACCGGGGAGCTGTTTTTT
TRBJ2-1 | . | TRBD2 | TRBV18 | CASSLSGRTSGYNEQFF | TGTGCCAGCTCACTGTCGGGTCGGACTAGCGGCTACAATGAGCAGTTCTTC
TRBJ2-3 | . | TRBD1 | TRBV30 | CAWSTTGSTDTQYF | TGTGCCTGGAGTACGACAGGGAGCACAGATACGCAGTATTTT
TRBJ2-7 | once | . | TRBV5-1 | CASSPGGLSYEQYF | TGCGCCAGCAGTCCAGGCGGGTTATCCTACGAGCAGTACTTC
TRBJ2-1 | . | . | TRBV7-2 | CASSLVWGDEQFF | TGTGCCAGCAGCTTAGTTTGGGGGGATGAGCAGTTCTTC
TRBJ1-4 | . | . | TRBV6-1 | CASSVGGADEKLFF | TGTGCCAGCAGTGTCGGGGGTGCGGATGAAAAACTGTTTTTT
TRBJ2-3 | . | TRBD1 | TRBV5-1 | CASSSRLTGTGPDTQYF | TGCGCCAGCAGCTCCCGACTGACAGGGACCGGCCCAGATACGCAGTATTTT
TRBJ1-1 | few | . | TRBV2 | CASKGQSNTEAFF | TGTGCCAGCAAAGGACAGTCGAACACTGAAGCTTTCTTT
TRBJ1-1 | . | . | TRBV27 | CARQRGGFYDTEAFF | TGTGCCAGGCAGAGGGGGGGGTTCTATGACACTGAAGCTTTCTTT
TRBJ2-1 | . | TRBD2 | TRBV2 | CASSEAPSGGHEQFF | TGTGCCAGCAGTGAAGCGCCTAGCGGGGGGCATGAGCAGTTCTTC
TRBJ1-2 | once | . | TRBV7-8 | CASSLYPVNYGYTF | TGTGCCAGCAGCTTATACCCGGTCAACTATGGCTACACCTTC
TRBJ2-1 | once | TRBD1 | TRBV6-1 | CASSEARDRVRFF | TGTGCCAGCAGTGAAGCGAGGGACAGGGTGAGGTTCTTC
TRBJ2-1 | . | . | TRBV7-7 | CASSVRAPSRSGSYNEQFF | TGTGCCAGCAGCGTCCGAGCCCCTTCTAGGAGTGGCTCCTACAATGAGCAGTTCTTC
TRBJ1-2 | . | . | TRBV5-1 | CASSLSGSTVYGYTF | TGCGCCAGCAGCTTGTCCGGGTCGACAGTTTATGGCTACACCTTC